One and the same sample provided the 6 T cell receptor beta chains below, sequenced in a study of T cells after yellow fever vaccination. Each CDR3 protein gets one entry after TCRdb re-called the 5' RACE reads with MiXCR. Of roughly 400,000 distinct CDR3 sequences listed, 15% to 20% are singletons. The sequencing used PBMCs, collected before the yellow fever booster vaccination. These receptors all come from a man between 18 and 29 years old who received the YFV17D yellow fever vaccine.

V and J are TRBV20-1 and TRBJ2-7; 11 bases align to TRBD2. In germline, CDR1 is DFQATT, CDR2 SNEGSKA (reference sequence). V was clipped by 0 bases and J by 2 bases; unmatched bases: 12. This CDR3 region has 18 residues. CDR3 in amino acids: CSARDPGASGGTPYEQYV. CDR3 DNA sequence: TGCAGTGCTAGAGATCCCGGGGCTAGCGGGGGGACTCCCTACGAGCAGTACGTC.

This clonotype was seen a handful of times. The CDR3: CATSDLPGTSTDTQYF. In DNA, the CDR3 is TGTGCCACCAGTGATTTGCCAGGTACTAGCACAGATACGCAGTATTTT. The J gene is TRBJ2-3, the V gene TRBV24-1; D not resolved. Germline CDR1 and CDR2: KGHDR and SFDVKD. The CDR3 covers 16 residues. V lost 0 bases and J lost 0, with 9 bases in between.

This clonotype was picked up a small number of times. The V gene is TRBV20-1, the J gene TRBJ1-4, with D unresolved. The V end was cut by 6 bases, the J end by 5 bases, with 13 bases between. Germline V gives CDR1 DFQATT, CDR2 SNEGSKA (reference sequence). This CDR3 is built from 13 residues. For the CDR3, the DNA is TGCAGTGCCCAACCCGGGATCAATGAAAAACTGTTTTTT. Protein sequence: CSAQPGINEKLFF.

The chain joins TRBV12-3 or TRBV12-4 to TRBJ1-3, with D uncertain. The CDR3 consists of 16 residues. Trimming stripped 0 bases from V and 0 bases from J, with 9 bases between. CDR3 DNA: TGTGCCAGCAGTTTAGCCGGGGATTTCTCTGGAAACACCATATATTTT. This codes for CASSLAGDFSGNTIYF.

This clonotype was detected many times. This chain links TRBV20-1 with TRBJ2-7, with 7 bases matching TRBD1. CDR1 and CDR2 (germline): DFQATT, SNEGSKA (reference sequence). The V gene end was trimmed by 6 bases and the J gene end by 0 bases; junction bases not matched to a gene: 8. This CDR3 is 14 amino acids long. CDR3 loop: CSAATGTASYEQYF. The CDR3 DNA is TGCAGTGCAGCTACCGGGACAGCCTCCTACGAGCAGTACTTC.

V and J are TRBV20-1 and TRBJ1-5; D unclear. The V and J ends lost 0 bases and 4 bases respectively, with 7 bases between them. The length of the CDR3 is 13 residues. CDR1 and CDR2 (germline): DFQATT, SNEGSKA (reference sequence). CDR3 DNA: TGCAGTGCTAGAGATCGGCTTAATCAGCCCCAGCATTTT. It is translated as CSARDRLNQPQHF.